The rows below give T cell receptor beta chains drawn from one sample of a study of blood T cell repertoires in COVID-19. Produced via immunoSEQ multiplex PCR; TCRdb's table is partial and in-frame only. Here the sample spans 100,000 to 150,000 clones, approximately 87% being singletons. Sequencing input: peripheral blood. All receptors come from a woman aged 45-60 years with acute or convalescent COVID-19. Both conserved end residues are part of each CDR3.

TRBV5-1 | CASSLAVWASGDLTDTQYF
TRBV24-1 | CATSDHLAQETQYF
TRBV19 | CASTPHRDRGLPSGNTIYF
TRBV18 | CASSPLTGVEIYGYTF
TRBV7-8 | CASSLEQGAAGYTF
TRBV15 | CATELLNTGELFF
TRBV11-3 | CASSPRNTEAFF
TRBV4-2 | CASSQGRQSFSYNSPLHF
TRBV5-1 | CASSFGGEAYEQYF
TRBV24-1 | CATSVAPKGNTIYF
TRBV18 | CASSPLEGTPFTF
TRBV5-1 | CASSLGGQGTGELFF
TRBV7-2 | CASSLAPGQGTYVQYF
TRBV6-2/TRBV6-3 | CASSQQVESPLHF
TRBV7-9 | CASSPGQATPGNTIYF
TRBV27 | CASSSPSSGQPQHF
TRBV5-4 | CASSTRTSGGYVQYF
TRBV15 | CATSGQGAEGYTF
TRBV14 | CASSHRGRSTEAFF
TRBV27 | CASSLNTGMSTEAFF
TRBV10-3 | CAISVIALNNEQFF
TRBV4-1 | CASSQDQLAGTTDTQYF
TRBV4-3 | CASSQSVGFSSEQYF
TRBV29-1 | CSVRDNYEQYF
TRBV3-1/TRBV3-2 | CASSQGGQGAFSGNTIYF